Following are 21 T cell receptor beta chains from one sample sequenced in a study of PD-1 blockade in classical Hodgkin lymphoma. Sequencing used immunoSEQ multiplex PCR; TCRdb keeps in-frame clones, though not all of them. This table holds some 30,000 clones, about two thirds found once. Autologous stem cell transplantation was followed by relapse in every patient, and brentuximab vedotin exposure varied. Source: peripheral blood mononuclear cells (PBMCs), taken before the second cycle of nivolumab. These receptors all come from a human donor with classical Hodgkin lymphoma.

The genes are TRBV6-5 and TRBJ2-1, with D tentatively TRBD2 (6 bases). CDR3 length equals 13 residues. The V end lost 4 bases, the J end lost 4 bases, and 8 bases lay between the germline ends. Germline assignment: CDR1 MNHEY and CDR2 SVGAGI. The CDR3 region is CASSFGGYNEQFF. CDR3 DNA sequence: TGTGCCAGCAGTTTCGGGGGTTACAATGAGCAGTTCTTC.

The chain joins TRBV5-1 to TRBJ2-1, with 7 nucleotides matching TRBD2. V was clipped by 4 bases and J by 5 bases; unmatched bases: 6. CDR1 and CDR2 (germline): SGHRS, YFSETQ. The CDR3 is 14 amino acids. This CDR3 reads CASSDLLADNEQFF. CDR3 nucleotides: TGCGCCAGCAGCGACCTGCTAGCGGACAATGAGCAGTTCTTC.

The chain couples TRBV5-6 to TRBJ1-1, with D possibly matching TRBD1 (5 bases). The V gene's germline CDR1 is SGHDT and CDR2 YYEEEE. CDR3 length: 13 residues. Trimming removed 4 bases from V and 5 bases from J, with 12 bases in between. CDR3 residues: CASSPVAGTEAFF. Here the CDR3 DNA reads TGTGCCAGCAGCCCGGTCGCAGGGACTGAAGCTTTCTTT. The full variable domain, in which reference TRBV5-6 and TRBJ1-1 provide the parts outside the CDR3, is DAGVTQSPTHLIKTRGQQVTLRCSPKSGHDTVSWYQQALGQGPQFIFQYYEEEERQRGNFPDRFSGHQFPNYSSELNVNALLLGDSALYLCASSPVAGTEAFFGQGTRLTVV.

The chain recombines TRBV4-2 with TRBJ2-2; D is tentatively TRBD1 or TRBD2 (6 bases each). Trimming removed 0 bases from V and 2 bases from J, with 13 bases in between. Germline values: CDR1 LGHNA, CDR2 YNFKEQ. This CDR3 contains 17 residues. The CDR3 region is CASSQDKWGANTGELFF. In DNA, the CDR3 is TGTGCCAGCAGCCAAGATAAATGGGGGGCTAACACCGGGGAGCTGTTTTTT.

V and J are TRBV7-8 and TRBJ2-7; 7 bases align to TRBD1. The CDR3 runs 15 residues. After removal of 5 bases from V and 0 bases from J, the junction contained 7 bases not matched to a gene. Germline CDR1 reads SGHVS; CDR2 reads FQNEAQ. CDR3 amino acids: CASSPTGFSSYEQYF. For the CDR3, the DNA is TGTGCCAGCAGCCCGACAGGGTTCTCCTCCTACGAGCAGTACTTC.

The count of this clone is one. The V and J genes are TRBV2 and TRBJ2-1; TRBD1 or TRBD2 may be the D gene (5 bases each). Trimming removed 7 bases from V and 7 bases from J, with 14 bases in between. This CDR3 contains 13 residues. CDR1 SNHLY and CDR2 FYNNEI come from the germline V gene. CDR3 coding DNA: TGTGCCAGCATCCGGGACCTGGGGAATGAGCAGTTCTTC. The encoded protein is CASIRDLGNEQFF.

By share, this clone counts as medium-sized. The CDR3 bases are TGTGCCAGCAGACAGATTACTGAAGCTTTCTTT. Translation: CASRQITEAFF. The rearrangement uses TRBV9 and TRBJ1-1; no definite D call. The CDR3 extends over 11 amino acids. V dropped 5 bases and J dropped 5 bases, with 7 bases sitting between them. Looked up from germline, CDR1 is SGDLS and CDR2 is YYNGEE.

The DNA of the CDR3 is TGCGCCAGCAGCTTGGTGGGGCGGGACACCTCCTACGAGCAGTACTTC. Translating gives CASSLVGRDTSYEQYF. The chain links TRBV5-1 to TRBJ2-7; D could derive from TRBD1 or TRBD2 (6 bases each). The ends were cut back, 0 bases at V and 0 bases at J, with 13 bases in the middle. The length of the CDR3 is 16 residues. Germline V gives CDR1 SGHRS, CDR2 YFSETQ.

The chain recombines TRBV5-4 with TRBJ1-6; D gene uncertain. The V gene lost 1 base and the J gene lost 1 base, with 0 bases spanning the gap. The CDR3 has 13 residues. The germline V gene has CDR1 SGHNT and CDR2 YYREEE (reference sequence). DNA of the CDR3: TGTGCCAGCAGCTTGTCCTATAATTCACCCCTCCACTTT. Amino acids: CASSLSYNSPLHF. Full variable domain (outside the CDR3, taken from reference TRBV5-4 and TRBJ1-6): ETGVTQSPTHLIKTRGQQVTLRCSSQSGHNTVSWYQQALGQGPQFIFQYYREEENGRGNFPPRFSGLQFPNYSSELNVNALELDDSALYLCASSLSYNSPLHFGNGTRLTVT.

CDR3 nucleotides: TGTGCCAGCAGTTTAGGTAGACGTCGGACCGGGAGTAGGGACACTGAAGCTTTCTTT. As protein: CASSLGRRRTGSRDTEAFF. The V and J genes are TRBV28 and TRBJ1-1; D remains ambiguous. CDR3 length equals 19 residues. V shed 2 bases and J shed 3 bases, with 25 bases lying between them. From germline, CDR1 is MDHEN and CDR2 SYDVKM. Complete variable domain (other parts from reference TRBV28 and TRBJ1-1): DVKVTQSSRYLVKRTGEKVFLECVQDMDHENMFWYRQDPGLGLRLIYFSYDVKMKEKGDIPEGYSVSREKKERFSLILESASTNQTSMYLCASSLGRRRTGSRDTEAFFGQGTRLTVV.

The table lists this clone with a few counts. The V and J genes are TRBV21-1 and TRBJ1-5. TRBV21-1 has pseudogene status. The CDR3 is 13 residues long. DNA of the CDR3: TGTGCCAGCAGCCCCACGGAAAGCCAGCCCCAGCATTTT. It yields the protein CASSPTESQPQHF.

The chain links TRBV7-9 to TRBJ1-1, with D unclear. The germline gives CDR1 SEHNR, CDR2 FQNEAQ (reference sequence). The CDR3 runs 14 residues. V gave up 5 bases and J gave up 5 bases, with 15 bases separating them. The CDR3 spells CASSPRGERTEAFF. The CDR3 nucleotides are TGTGCCAGCAGCCCCCGAGGAGAACGGACTGAAGCTTTCTTT.

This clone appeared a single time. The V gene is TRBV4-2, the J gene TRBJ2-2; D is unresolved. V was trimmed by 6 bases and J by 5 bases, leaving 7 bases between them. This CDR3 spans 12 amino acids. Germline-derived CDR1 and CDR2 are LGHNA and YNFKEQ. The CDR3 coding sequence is TGTGCCAGCAGAGGAGAGACCGGGGAGCTGTTTTTT. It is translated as CASRGETGELFF.

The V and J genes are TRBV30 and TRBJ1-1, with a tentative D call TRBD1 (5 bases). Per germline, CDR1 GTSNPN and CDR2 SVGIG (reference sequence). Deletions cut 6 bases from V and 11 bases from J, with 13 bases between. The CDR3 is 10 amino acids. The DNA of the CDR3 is TGTGCCTGTACGGGGACCGGTGCTTTCTTT. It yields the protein CACTGTGAFF. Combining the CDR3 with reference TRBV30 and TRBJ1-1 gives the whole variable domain SQTIHQWPATLVQPVGSPLSLECTVEGTSNPNLYWYRQAAGRGLQLLFYSVGIGQISSEVPQNLSASRPQDRQFILSSKKLLLSDSGFYLCACTGTGAFFGQGTRLTVV.

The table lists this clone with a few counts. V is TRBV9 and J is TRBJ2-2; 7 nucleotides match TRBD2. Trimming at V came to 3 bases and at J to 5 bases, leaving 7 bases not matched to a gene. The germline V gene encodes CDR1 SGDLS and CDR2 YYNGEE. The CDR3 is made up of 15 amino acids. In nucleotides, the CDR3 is TGTGCCAGCAGCGGTGATACGGGGGGAACCGGGGAGCTGTTTTTT. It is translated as CASSGDTGGTGELFF.

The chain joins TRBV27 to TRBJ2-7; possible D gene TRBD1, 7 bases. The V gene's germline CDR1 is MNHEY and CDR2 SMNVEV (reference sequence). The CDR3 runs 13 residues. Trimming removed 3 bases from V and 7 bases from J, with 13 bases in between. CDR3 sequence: CASSFLTGREQYF. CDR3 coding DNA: TGTGCCAGCAGTTTCCTGACAGGGAGGGAGCAGTACTTC.

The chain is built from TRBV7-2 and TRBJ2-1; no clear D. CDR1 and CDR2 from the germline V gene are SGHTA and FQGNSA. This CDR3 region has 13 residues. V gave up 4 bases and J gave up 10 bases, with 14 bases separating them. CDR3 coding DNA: TGTGCCAGCAGCTCACCGGAATTTGACGAGCAGTTCTTC. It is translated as CASSSPEFDEQFF.

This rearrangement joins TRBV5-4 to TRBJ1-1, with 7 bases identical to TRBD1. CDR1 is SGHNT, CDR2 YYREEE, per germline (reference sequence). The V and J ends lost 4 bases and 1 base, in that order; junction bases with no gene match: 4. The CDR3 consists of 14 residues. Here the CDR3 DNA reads TGTGCCAGCAGCCCCGGGACAGCGAACACTGAAGCTTTCTTT. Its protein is CASSPGTANTEAFF.

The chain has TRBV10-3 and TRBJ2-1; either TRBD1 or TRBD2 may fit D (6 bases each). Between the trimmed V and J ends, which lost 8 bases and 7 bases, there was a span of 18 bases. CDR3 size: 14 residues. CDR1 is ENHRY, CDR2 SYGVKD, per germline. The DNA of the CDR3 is TGTGCCATCTTTGACGGGGGCCGCCTAAATGAGCAGTTCTTC. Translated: CAIFDGGRLNEQFF.

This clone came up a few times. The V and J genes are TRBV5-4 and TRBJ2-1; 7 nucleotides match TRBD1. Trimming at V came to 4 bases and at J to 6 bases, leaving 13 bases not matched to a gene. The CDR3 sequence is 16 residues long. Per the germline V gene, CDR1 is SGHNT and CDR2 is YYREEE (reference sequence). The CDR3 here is CASSPTIRDSSNEQFF. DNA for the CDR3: TGTGCCAGCAGCCCTACCATAAGGGACAGCTCCAATGAGCAGTTCTTC.

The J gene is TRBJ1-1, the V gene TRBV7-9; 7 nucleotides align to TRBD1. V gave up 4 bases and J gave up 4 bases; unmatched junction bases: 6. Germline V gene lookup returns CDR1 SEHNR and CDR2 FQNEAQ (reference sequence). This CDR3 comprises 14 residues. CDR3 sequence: CASSSLDRATEAFF. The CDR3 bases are TGTGCCAGCAGCTCACTCGACAGGGCCACTGAAGCTTTCTTT.